Presented here are 2 T cell receptor beta chains from one specimen sequenced in a study of blood T cell dynamics during melanoma immunotherapy. Specified time point: pre-treatment baseline. Data came from immunoSEQ multiplex PCR; TCRdb stores just in-frame clones and leaves some out. The sample carries roughly 6,900 clones, around 82% recorded once. This sample comprised blood, obtained from a patient treated with checkpoint blockade. Receptors originate from a human donor with melanoma.

CDR3 protein: CASSTRQGPTYEQYF. CDR3 bases: TGTGCCAGCAGCACGCGACAGGGGCCGACCTACGAGCAGTACTTC. The chain combines TRBV4-2 with TRBJ2-7; 8 bases agree with TRBD1. V lost 5 bases, J lost 2 bases, and 8 bases stayed unmatched. The CDR3 runs to 15 residues. Germline CDR1 is LGHNA and CDR2 is YNFKEQ.

The DNA for the CDR3 is TGTGCCAGCAGCCAAGGGGACACCTCTAACTATGGCTACACCTTC. It encodes CASSQGDTSNYGYTF. J is TRBJ1-2 and V is TRBV4-2; the D gene is possibly TRBD1 (6 bases). Germline CDR1 reads LGHNA; CDR2 reads YNFKEQ. The CDR3 is made up of 15 amino acids. Trimming pared 1 base from V and 0 bases from J, leaving 9 bases between.